What follows are 5 T cell receptor beta chains derived from one specimen sequenced in a study of blood T cell repertoires in COVID-19. Measured with immunoSEQ multiplex PCR; TCRdb has only the in-frame clones, and not every one. The sample includes about 270,000 clones, 80% to 90% of them seen just once. The specimen sequenced was peripheral blood. Source of these receptors: a woman aged 50 to 60 who had recovered from COVID-19.

J is TRBJ1-2 and V is TRBV6-5, with 9 bases that match TRBD1. The germline V gene encodes CDR1 MNHEY and CDR2 SVGAGI. This CDR3 is built from 14 residues. Trimming at V came to 7 bases and at J to 8 bases, leaving 11 bases not matched to a gene. The CDR3 here is CASTDTGTGKGYTF. For the CDR3, the DNA is TGTGCCAGCACCGACACCGGGACAGGGAAGGGCTACACCTTC.

This rearrangement joins TRBV7-3 to TRBJ2-3; no clear D gene. Per germline, CDR1 SGHTA and CDR2 FQGTGA. The CDR3 contains 16 residues. Between the trimmed V and J ends, which lost 5 bases and 0 bases, there was a span of 15 bases. CDR3 in amino acids: CASSPRSVASTDTQYF. CDR3 nucleotide sequence: TGTGCCAGCAGCCCGCGATCCGTTGCCAGCACAGATACGCAGTATTTT.

The rearrangement joins TRBV27 to TRBJ1-6; 8 positions match TRBD1. Trimming cost V 5 bases and J 6 bases; bases outside gene matches: 6. Germline V gives CDR1 MNHEY, CDR2 SMNVEV (reference sequence). The CDR3 length is 15 residues. The CDR3 sequence: CASSPQGQVNSPLHF. In DNA, the CDR3 is TGTGCCAGCAGTCCCCAGGGACAGGTTAATTCACCCCTCCACTTT.

This chain links TRBV2 with TRBJ1-1; 8 bases agree with TRBD1. In germline, CDR1 is SNHLY, CDR2 FYNNEI. The CDR3 length is 13 residues. Trimming at V came to 7 bases and at J to 7 bases, leaving 8 bases not matched to a gene. CDR3 bases: TGTGCCAGCAAGAAGACAGGGGTGGGTGAAGCTTTCTTT. Translation gives CASKKTGVGEAFF.

This rearrangement joins TRBV7-2 to TRBJ1-6, with 7 bases matching TRBD1. The CDR3 has 16 residues. Germline CDR1 reads SGHTA; CDR2 reads FQGNSA. J gave up 9 bases and V 0 bases, and 8 bases lay outside the gene matches. The CDR3 coding sequence is TGTGCCAGCAGCTTAGCCGGGACAGTGGGTAGTTCACCCCTCCACTTT. Residues: CASSLAGTVGSSPLHF.